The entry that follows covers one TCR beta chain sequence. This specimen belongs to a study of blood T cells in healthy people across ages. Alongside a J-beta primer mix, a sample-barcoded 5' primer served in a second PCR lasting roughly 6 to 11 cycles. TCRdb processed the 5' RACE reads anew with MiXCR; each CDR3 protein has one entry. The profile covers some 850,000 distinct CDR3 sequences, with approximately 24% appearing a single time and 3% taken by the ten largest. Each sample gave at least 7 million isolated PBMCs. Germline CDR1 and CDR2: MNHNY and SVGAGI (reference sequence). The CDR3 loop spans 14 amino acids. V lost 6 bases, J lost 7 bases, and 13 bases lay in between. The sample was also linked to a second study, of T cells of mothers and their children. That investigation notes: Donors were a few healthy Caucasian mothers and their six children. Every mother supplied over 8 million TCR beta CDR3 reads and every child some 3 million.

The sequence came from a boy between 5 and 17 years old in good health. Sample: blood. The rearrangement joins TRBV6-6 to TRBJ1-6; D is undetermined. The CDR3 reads CASSPWGGNSPLHF. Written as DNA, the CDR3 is TGTGCCAGCAGCCCCTGGGGTGGGAATTCACCCCTCCACTTT.